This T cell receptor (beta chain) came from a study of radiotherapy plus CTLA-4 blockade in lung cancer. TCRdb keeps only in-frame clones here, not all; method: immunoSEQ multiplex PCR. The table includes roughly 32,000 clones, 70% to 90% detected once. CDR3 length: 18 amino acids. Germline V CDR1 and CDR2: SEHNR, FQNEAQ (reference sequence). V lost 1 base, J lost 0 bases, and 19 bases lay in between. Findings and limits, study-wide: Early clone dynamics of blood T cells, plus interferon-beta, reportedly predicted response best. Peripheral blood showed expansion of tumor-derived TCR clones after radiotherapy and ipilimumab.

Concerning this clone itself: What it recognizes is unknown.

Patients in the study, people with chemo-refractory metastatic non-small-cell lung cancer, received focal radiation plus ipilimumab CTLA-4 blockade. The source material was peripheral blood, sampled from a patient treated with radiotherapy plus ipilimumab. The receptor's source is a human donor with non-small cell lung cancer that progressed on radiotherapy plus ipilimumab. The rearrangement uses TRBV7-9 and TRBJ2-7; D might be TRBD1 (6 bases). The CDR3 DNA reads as TGTGCCAGCAGCTTAGGCGCGGTACAGGGCATTAGCTCCTACGAGCAGTACTTC. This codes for CASSLGAVQGISSYEQYF.